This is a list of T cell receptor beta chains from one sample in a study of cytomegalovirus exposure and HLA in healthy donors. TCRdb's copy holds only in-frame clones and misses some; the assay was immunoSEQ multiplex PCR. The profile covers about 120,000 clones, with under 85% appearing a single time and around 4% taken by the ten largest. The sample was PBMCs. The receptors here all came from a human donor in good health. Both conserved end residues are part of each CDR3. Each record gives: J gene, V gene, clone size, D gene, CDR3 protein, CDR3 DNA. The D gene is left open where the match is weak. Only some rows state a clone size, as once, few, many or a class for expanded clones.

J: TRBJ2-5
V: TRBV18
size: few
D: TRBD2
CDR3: CASSPQGLAGMKETQYF
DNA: TGTGCCAGCTCACCCCAGGGACTAGCGGGAATGAAAGAGACCCAGTACTTC

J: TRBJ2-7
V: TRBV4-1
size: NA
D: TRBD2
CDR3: CASSIGTTSYEQYF
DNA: TGCGCCAGCAGCATCGGGACTACATCCTACGAGCAGTACTTC

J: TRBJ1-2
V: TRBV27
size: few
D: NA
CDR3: CASSSAWGLGGYTF
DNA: TGTGCCAGCAGTTCTGCCTGGGGGCTGGGGGGCTACACCTTC

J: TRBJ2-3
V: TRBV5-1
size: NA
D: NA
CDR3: CASSKSTSSTDTQYF
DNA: TGCGCCAGCAGCAAATCTACCTCCAGCACAGATACGCAGTATTTT

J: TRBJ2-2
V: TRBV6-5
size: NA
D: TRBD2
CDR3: CASSQDGGAGELFF
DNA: TGTGCCAGCAGCCAGGATGGGGGGGCCGGGGAGCTGTTTTTT

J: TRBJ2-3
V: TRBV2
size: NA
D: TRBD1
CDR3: CASSGGTGGRTDTQYF
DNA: TGTGCCAGCAGTGGGGGGACAGGGGGCCGGACAGATACGCAGTATTTT

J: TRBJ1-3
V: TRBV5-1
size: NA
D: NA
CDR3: CASSLVASSGNTIYF
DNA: TGCGCCAGCAGCTTGGTTGCGAGCTCTGGAAACACCATATATTTT

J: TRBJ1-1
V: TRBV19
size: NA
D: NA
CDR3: CASSIVGTGRRTEAFF
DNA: TGTGCCAGTAGTATAGTTGGGACGGGGAGGAGAACTGAAGCTTTCTTT

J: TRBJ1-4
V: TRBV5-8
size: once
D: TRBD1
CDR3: CASSLGDRLATNEKLFF
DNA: TGTGCCAGCAGCTTGGGGGACAGACTAGCAACTAATGAAAAACTGTTTTTT

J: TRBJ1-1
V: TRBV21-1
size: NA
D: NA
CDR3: CASSKGGTGTSGAFF
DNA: TGTGCCAGCAGCAAAGGAGGGACAGGGACGTCTGGAGCTTTCTTT

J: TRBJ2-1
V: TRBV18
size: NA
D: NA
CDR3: CASSPTTSSDEQFF
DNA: TGTGCCAGCTCACCGACTACTAGCAGCGATGAGCAGTTCTTC

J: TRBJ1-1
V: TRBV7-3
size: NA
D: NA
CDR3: CASSLNPPLNTEAFF
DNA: TGTGCCAGCAGCTTAAATCCCCCCTTGAACACTGAAGCTTTCTTT

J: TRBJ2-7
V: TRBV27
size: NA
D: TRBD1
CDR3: CASYPSGTGGNEQYF
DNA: TGTGCCAGCTACCCAAGCGGGACAGGGGGGAACGAGCAGTACTTC

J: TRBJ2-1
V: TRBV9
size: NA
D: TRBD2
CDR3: CASSVGLAGGRGHEQFF
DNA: TGTGCCAGCAGCGTAGGGTTAGCGGGAGGGAGGGGTCATGAGCAGTTCTTC

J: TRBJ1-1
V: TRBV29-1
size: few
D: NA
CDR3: CSVTPGGGRNTEAFF
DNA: TGCAGCGTAACACCTGGTGGAGGGAGGAACACTGAAGCTTTCTTT

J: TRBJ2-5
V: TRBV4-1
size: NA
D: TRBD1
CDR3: CASSPGDRGLRVETQYF
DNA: TGCGCCAGCAGCCCGGGGGACAGGGGCCTCCGGGTGGAGACCCAGTACTTC

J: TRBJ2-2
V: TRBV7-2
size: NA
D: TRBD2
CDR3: CASSYSGSVSGELFF
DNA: TGTGCCAGCAGCTATAGCGGGAGCGTTTCCGGGGAGCTGTTTTTT

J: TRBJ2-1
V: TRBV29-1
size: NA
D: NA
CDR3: CSVESGLFWNEQFF
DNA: TGCAGCGTTGAATCGGGACTCTTCTGGAATGAGCAGTTCTTC

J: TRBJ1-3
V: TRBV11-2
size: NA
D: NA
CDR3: CASSLVAGSGNTIYF
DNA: TGTGCCAGCAGCTTAGTTGCCGGGTCTGGAAACACCATATATTTT

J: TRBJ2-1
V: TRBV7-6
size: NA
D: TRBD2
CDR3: CASSPTSGSYNEQFF
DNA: TGTGCCAGCAGCCCGACTAGCGGGTCCTACAATGAGCAGTTCTTC

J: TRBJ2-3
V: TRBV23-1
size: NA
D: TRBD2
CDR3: CASSPTFRPSGFLTDTQYF
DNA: TGCGCCAGCAGTCCCACCTTCCGGCCTAGCGGTTTTCTTACAGATACGCAGTATTTT

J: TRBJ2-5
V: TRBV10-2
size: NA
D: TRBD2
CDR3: CASSGAGGPSETQYF
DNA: TGCGCCAGCAGTGGGGCGGGAGGGCCCTCGGAGACCCAGTACTTC

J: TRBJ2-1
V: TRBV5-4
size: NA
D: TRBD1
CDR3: CASSGPGQGLNNEQFF
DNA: TGTGCCAGCAGCGGACCGGGACAGGGGCTAAACAATGAGCAGTTCTTC

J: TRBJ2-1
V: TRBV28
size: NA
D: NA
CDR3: CASSVRGRASSNEQFF
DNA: TGTGCCAGCAGTGTGAGGGGGAGGGCCTCGAGCAATGAGCAGTTCTTC

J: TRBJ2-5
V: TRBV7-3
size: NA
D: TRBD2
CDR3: CASSKGTSGRLETQYF
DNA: TGTGCCAGCAGCAAAGGGACTAGCGGGAGGCTTGAGACCCAGTACTTC

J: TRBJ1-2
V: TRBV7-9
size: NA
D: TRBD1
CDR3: CASSFPTGFDYGYTF
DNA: TGTGCCAGCAGCTTTCCGACAGGGTTCGACTATGGCTACACCTTC

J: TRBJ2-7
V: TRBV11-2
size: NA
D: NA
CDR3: CASREGTEQYF
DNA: TGTGCCAGCAGGGAGGGAACCGAGCAGTACTTC

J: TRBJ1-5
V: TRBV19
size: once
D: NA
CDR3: CASSIFRQGSNQPQHF
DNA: TGTGCCAGTAGTATTTTCCGGCAGGGGAGTAATCAGCCCCAGCATTTT

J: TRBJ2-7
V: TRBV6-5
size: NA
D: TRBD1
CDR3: CASSFGQGGYEQYF
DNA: TGTGCCAGCAGTTTCGGACAGGGTGGGTACGAGCAGTACTTC

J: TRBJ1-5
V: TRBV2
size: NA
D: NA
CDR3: CASSLIREGQPQHF
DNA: TGTGCCAGCAGCCTTATCAGGGAAGGTCAGCCCCAGCATTTT

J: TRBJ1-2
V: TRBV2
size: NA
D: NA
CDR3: CASTSPPYGYTF
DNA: TGTGCCAGCACCTCCCCTCCCTATGGCTACACCTTC

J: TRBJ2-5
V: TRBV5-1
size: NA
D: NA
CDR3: CASSQQTGSPGTQYF
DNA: TGCGCCAGCAGCCAACAGACAGGATCCCCAGGGACCCAGTACTTC

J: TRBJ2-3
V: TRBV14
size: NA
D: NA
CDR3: CASSQDLITATLHTQYF
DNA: TGTGCCAGCAGCCAAGATCTGATTACAGCAACTCTCCATACGCAGTATTTT

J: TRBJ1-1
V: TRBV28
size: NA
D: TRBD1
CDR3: CASSLSIGAGGQEAFF
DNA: TGTGCCAGCAGTTTATCCATCGGGGCAGGGGGCCAAGAAGCTTTCTTT

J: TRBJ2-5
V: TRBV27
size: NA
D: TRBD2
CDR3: CASSWTSGSGETQYF
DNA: TGTGCCAGCAGTTGGACTAGCGGGAGTGGAGAGACCCAGTACTTC

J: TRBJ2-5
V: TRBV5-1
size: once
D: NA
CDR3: CASSLASSPGETQYF
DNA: TGCGCCAGCAGCTTGGCATCTTCCCCGGGAGAGACCCAGTACTTC

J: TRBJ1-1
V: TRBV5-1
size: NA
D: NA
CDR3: CASSSGPAGDTEAFF
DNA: TGCGCCAGCAGCTCTGGACCGGCCGGGGACACTGAAGCTTTCTTT

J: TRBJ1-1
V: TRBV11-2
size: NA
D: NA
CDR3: CASSLDLPEAFF
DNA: TGTGCCAGCAGCTTAGATCTCCCTGAAGCTTTCTTT

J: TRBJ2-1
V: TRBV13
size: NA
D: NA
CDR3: CASSLRSSYNEQFF
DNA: TGTGCCAGCAGCTTGCGGAGCTCCTACAATGAGCAGTTCTTC

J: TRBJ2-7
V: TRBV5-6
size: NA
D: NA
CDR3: CASSLSGAAYEQYF
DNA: TGTGCCAGCAGCTTGTCAGGGGCCGCCTACGAGCAGTACTTC